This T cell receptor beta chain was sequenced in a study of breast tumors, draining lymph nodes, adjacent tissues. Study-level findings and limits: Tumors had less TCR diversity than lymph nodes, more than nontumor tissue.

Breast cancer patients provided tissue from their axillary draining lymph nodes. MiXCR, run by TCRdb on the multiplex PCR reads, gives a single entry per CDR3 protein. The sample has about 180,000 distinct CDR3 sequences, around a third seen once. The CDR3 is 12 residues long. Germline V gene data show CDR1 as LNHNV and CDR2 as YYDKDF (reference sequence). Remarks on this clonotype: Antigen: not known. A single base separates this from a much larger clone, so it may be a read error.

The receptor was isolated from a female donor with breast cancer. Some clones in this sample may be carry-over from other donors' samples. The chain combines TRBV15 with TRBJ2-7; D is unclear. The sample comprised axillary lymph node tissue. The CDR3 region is CATSRDVYGQYF. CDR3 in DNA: TGTGCCACCAGCAGAGATGTATACGGGCAGTACTTC.